This record looks at one TCR beta chain sequence and its context. In this sample, this clonotype turned up a few times. No cognate antigen has been identified for it. The record has no base qualities; no much larger clone is one base away. This record comes from a study of blood T cells in healthy people across ages (dated by TCRdb to the mid-2010s). In the study overall: Template switching captured roughly one uniquely barcoded TCR beta cDNA molecule per two T cells in model experiments. Using deep sequencing normalized with unique cDNA molecular identifiers, the study measured how TCR beta repertoire diversity changes with age. The donors were divided into four age groups: young (average around 15 years), middle-aged (roughly 40), aged (approximately 62) and long-lived (roughly 82). To avoid experimental bias, donors of different ages were randomly spread across the sequencing lanes. The study analyzed two additional independent replicas of 1 million unique cDNA reads from the same blood draw for two donors, one aged 18 to 29 and one aged 80 or older. Study-wide conclusions, independent of this receptor: Observed TCR beta diversity per million T cells fell roughly linearly with age, and a significant reduction was already apparent by age about 43. A strong correlation was found between observed TCR beta diversity and the percentage of naive T cells measured by flow cytometry. Conclusive comparison of naive and antigen-experienced compartments was prevented by the profiling of bulk unsorted PBMCs. The long-lived group showed more naive CD4+ T cells, fewer expanded clones and increased TCR diversity than the aged group, suggesting age selection. Total diversity estimates from one million sequenced T cells were considered lower bounds and underestimates. Because donor CMV infection status was unknown, age-related changes in expanded clonotypes were potentially confounded.

The germline V gene specifies MNHEY as CDR1 and SVGEGT as CDR2. The cysteine opens and the phenylalanine closes a CDR3 of 16 amino acids. Here the CDR3 DNA is all that survives: 48 bases in frame from base 1. The germline V end is reduced by 6 bases and the J end by 3 bases; junction bases left unmatched: 9. Libraries came from 5' RACE. Sequencing took place on an Illumina HiSeq 2500. The second PCR ran for about 7 to 11 cycles and used a J-beta primer mix along with a sample-barcoded 5' primer. Each TCR beta cDNA molecule received a unique molecular identifier from a template-switch 5' adaptor carrying 12 random nucleotides. At least 3 million CDR3-containing paired-end reads were obtained from each sample. The Mint cDNA synthesis kit, primed by a TRBC-specific oligonucleotide, was used to synthesize first-strand cDNA from all RNA. Following uracil-DNA glycosylase treatment, all cDNA underwent a first 18-cycle PCR with the universal primers M1SS and BC2_uni_R. For the original study's pipeline: Each sample was normalized by randomly selecting 1 million high-quality reads, each carrying a distinct molecular identifier. Instead of being binned into consensus sequences, reads that shared molecular identifiers were thrown out. MiTCR, set to a Q25 quality threshold and the strictest error-elimination algorithm, was used for CDR3 identification, clonotype clustering and error correction. A nonparametric unseen species model with Euler transformation was used to estimate lower-bound total TCR beta diversity. The public reads were reanalyzed by TCRdb: fastp trimming at Q25, MiXCR alignment, in-frame beta chains only. Each CDR3 protein appears once, grouped with its most common genes and DNA. TCRdb, not the authors, supplied the V and J calls. Within this sample are some 900,000 distinct CDR3 sequences, with around 28% of them counted one time only. Of the sample, 17% falls within the top ten clones.

Donors were roughly 40 systemically healthy Caucasian individuals from Russia aged 6 to 90 years. About 10 milliliters of peripheral blood were collected from each donor into EDTA-treated Vacutainer tubes. PBMCs were isolated by Ficoll-Paque density-gradient centrifugation, with at least 7 million obtained per sample. Trizol reagent was used to extract total RNA from the PBMCs, yielding at least 5.5 micrograms per sample. For every donor, flow cytometry on a PBMC aliquot measured the percentage of naive CD45RAhigh/CD27high T cells. Input material: blood. This clonotype originated in a woman of 80 years or more in good health. The chain was built from TRBV6-2 or TRBV6-3 and TRBJ1-5; 9 junctional bases match TRBD1. The nucleotides read TGTGCCAGCAGCCGAAGGACAGGGGACAACAATCAGCCCCAGCATTTT. This is translated as CASSRRTGDNNQPQHF.